This section outlines one T cell receptor beta chain sequence together with its context. Its cognate antigen has yet to be identified. The sample holds no much larger clone one base away, and base qualities are not on file. The CDR3 runs 15 amino acids, cysteine and phenylalanine included. Left in the record is the CDR3 DNA by itself, 45 bases read in frame from the first base. Based on the germline V gene, the CDR1 and CDR2 sequences are LGHNA and YNFKEQ. The germline V end is reduced by 3 bases and the J end by 7 bases; junction bases left unmatched: 9. The immunoSEQ Assay, a bias-controlled multiplex PCR, was used to amplify TCRbeta CDR3 regions from genomic DNA. The study's processing was this. The number of nucleated cells in each sample was estimated from the amplification of reference gene primers within the assay. To quantify the absolute abundance of each unique TCRbeta CDR3 rearrangement, sequence reads were collapsed and filtered. For each sample, productive Simpson clonality was calculated by taking the square root of Simpson's diversity index across productive rearrangements. In its TCRdb copy, this immuneACCESS table keeps in-frame sequences only and misses some clones. Where compared with another copy, unresolved V genes explain less than half of these, and the others have no known cause. The DNA gave D and trimming, while V, J and clone size come from that table. The sample records roughly 250,000 clones, almost 85% of which are singletons. The ten most abundant clones make up around 4% of the sample.

Collaborating institutions collected whole blood in K2EDTA tubes following their own protocols. For TCRbeta analysis, collaborators shipped samples as frozen whole blood, isolated PBMCs, or DNA extracted from either of those sample types. The record originates from a study of blood T cell repertoires in COVID-19 (dated by TCRdb to 2020 to 2021). Regarding the research as a whole: Collaborator samples came from the United States, Italy and Spain and covered acute and convalescent phases of COVID-19. The dataset comprised deeply sampled blood TCRbeta repertoires from subjects exposed to, actively infected with, or recovered from COVID-19. Samples were obtained from the ongoing ImmuneRACE study (first 160 participants) and from about 1,300 subjects provided by 6 global collaborators. Where available, HLA class I and class II types were obtained from metadata supplied by the sample provider rather than from assay-based typing. The material from the prospective study consisted of cDNA or gDNA derived from T cells, B-cell-depleted T cells, or PBMCs. A freely available public database, intended as a resource for researchers studying the immune response to SARS-CoV-2, is where the repertoires were released. A de-identified subject ID, COVID-19 status, age in years and sex were almost always included in the sample metadata. What the authors observed across the whole study: Clinical and demographic metadata were provided uncurated, with the amount varying by source and participant.

The clonotype was recovered from a man aged 45-65 years with acute or convalescent COVID-19. The sequence links TRBV4-2 to TRBJ1-2, and 9 junctional nucleotides match TRBD1. The sequencing sample was made of peripheral blood. The DNA is TGTGCCAGCAGCCAGCCTACAGGGGGCGAGGGTGGCTACACCTTC. This encodes CASSQPTGGEGGYTF.